Sequencing of this TCR beta chain was carried out in a study of blood T cell repertoires in COVID-19. Background on the study: Donors in Cohort 3 who had recovered were those with two negative PCRs, healthcare professional clearance, or resolution of their symptoms. PBMCs, B-cell-depleted T cells, or T cells provided the cDNA or gDNA that made up the material.

V trimming: 3 bases; J trimming: 4 bases; junction bases outside the gene matches: 8. Germline V gene lookup returns CDR1 KGHDR and CDR2 SFDVKD. This CDR3 has 16 residues. Sequencing was performed with immunoSEQ multiplex PCR; in TCRdb, only in-frame clones are kept and a portion is missing. The data hold 300,000 to 450,000 clones, with around 87% observed a single time. Participants, about 18 to 90 years old, spanned fewer than 25 US areas. The TCR comes from a man in his forties in a cohort exposed to, infected with or recovered from COVID-19 (not recorded which). The sequenced material came from PBMCs or T cells enriched from blood (not recorded which). J is TRBJ1-2 and V is TRBV24-1, with 9 bases that match TRBD1. The CDR3 sequence is CATSDTRTGEVYGYTF. The CDR3 DNA follows: TGTGCCACCAGTGATACCAGGACAGGGGAGGTCTATGGCTACACCTTC.